The rows below give T cell receptor beta chains drawn from one sample of a study of T cells in Graves' hyperthyroidism and ophthalmopathy. Each CDR3 protein is one row after TCRdb ran MiXCR on the multiplex PCR reads. The sample has approximately 330,000 distinct CDR3 sequences, roughly a fifth seen once. What was sequenced was blood. These receptors all come from a woman between 50 and 59 years old with Graves' hyperthyroidism. Each CDR3 is given with its conserved first and last residue. A D gene is named only where the DNA matches it firmly. A clone size is listed for some rows: how often the clone was seen (once, few, many), or a class if it is expanded.

v_gene: TRBV14; d_gene: NA; abundance: many; j_gene: TRBJ2-1; CDR3aa: CASSQVEGSSSYNEQFF; CDR3nt: TGTGCCAGCAGCCAAGTGGAGGGGTCGAGCTCCTACAATGAGCAGTTCTTC
v_gene: TRBV7-9; d_gene: NA; abundance: many; j_gene: TRBJ2-5; CDR3aa: CASSVTGETQYF; CDR3nt: TGTGCCAGCAGCGTGACGGGAGAGACCCAGTACTTC
v_gene: TRBV3-1; d_gene: TRBD2; abundance: many; j_gene: TRBJ2-2; CDR3aa: CASSQGTRNGELFF; CDR3nt: TGTGCCAGCAGCCAGGGGACTAGAAACGGGGAGCTGTTTTTT
v_gene: TRBV27; d_gene: NA; abundance: many; j_gene: TRBJ2-5; CDR3aa: CASRHRGTRLRQETQYF; CDR3nt: TGTGCCAGCAGACATAGGGGGACAAGGCTAAGACAAGAGACCCAGTACTTC
v_gene: TRBV7-3; d_gene: TRBD2; abundance: many; j_gene: TRBJ2-2; CDR3aa: CASSLGGTSGSGTGELFF; CDR3nt: TGTGCCAGCAGCTTGGGGGGGACTAGCGGGAGTGGAACCGGGGAGCTGTTTTTT
v_gene: TRBV20-1; d_gene: NA; abundance: NA; j_gene: TRBJ2-7; CDR3aa: CSARDLSLSYEQYF; CDR3nt: TGCAGTGCTAGAGATCTATCTCTCTCCTACGAGCAATACTTC
v_gene: TRBV19; d_gene: TRBD1; abundance: NA; j_gene: TRBJ2-7; CDR3aa: CASSTGQGAPDEQYF; CDR3nt: TGTGCCAGTAGTACTGGGCAGGGGGCGCCGGACGAGCAGTACTTC
v_gene: TRBV7-6; d_gene: TRBD2; abundance: many; j_gene: TRBJ2-3; CDR3aa: CASSLGGRASGDTQYF; CDR3nt: TGTGCCAGCAGCTTAGGCGGGAGGGCGTCGGGGGATACGCAGTATTTT
v_gene: TRBV12-3/TRBV12-4; d_gene: NA; abundance: many; j_gene: TRBJ1-6; CDR3aa: CASSEEAPGGNSPLHF; CDR3nt: TGTGCCAGCAGCGAAGAGGCACCCGGTGGAAATTCACCCCTCCACTTT
v_gene: TRBV30; d_gene: TRBD2; abundance: NA; j_gene: TRBJ2-2; CDR3aa: CAWSRAGLAGVNTGELFF; CDR3nt: TGTGCCTGGAGTAGAGCGGGACTAGCGGGGGTCAACACCGGGGAGCTGTTTTTT
v_gene: TRBV6-2/TRBV6-3; d_gene: TRBD1; abundance: many; j_gene: TRBJ1-2; CDR3aa: CASRSTGKYGYTF; CDR3nt: TGTGCCAGCAGGTCGACAGGGAAGTATGGCTACACCTTC
v_gene: TRBV30; d_gene: TRBD1; abundance: many; j_gene: TRBJ2-1; CDR3aa: CAWSVRDRGRFNEQFF; CDR3nt: TGTGCCTGGAGTGTACGGGACAGGGGGCGGTTCAATGAGCAGTTCTTC
v_gene: TRBV7-9; d_gene: NA; abundance: few; j_gene: TRBJ1-2; CDR3aa: CASSDGTPGLGYGYTF; CDR3nt: TGTGCCAGCAGCGACGGGACTCCAGGATTGGGCTATGGCTACACCTTC
v_gene: TRBV20-1; d_gene: NA; abundance: few; j_gene: TRBJ1-1; CDR3aa: CSASQGRNTEAFF; CDR3nt: TGCAGTGCTAGCCAGGGAAGAAACACTGAAGCTTTCTTT
v_gene: TRBV10-3; d_gene: TRBD1; abundance: many; j_gene: TRBJ1-6; CDR3aa: CATRGGTPSYNSPLHF; CDR3nt: TGTGCCACCAGGGGGGGAACCCCCTCCTATAATTCACCCCTCCACTTT
v_gene: TRBV29-1; d_gene: NA; abundance: NA; j_gene: TRBJ1-1; CDR3aa: CSVRRSYEAFF; CDR3nt: TGCAGCGTTCGAAGAAGCTATGAAGCTTTCTTT
v_gene: TRBV5-6; d_gene: NA; abundance: NA; j_gene: TRBJ1-1; CDR3aa: CVSSFEVGIVMNTEAFF; CDR3nt: TGTGTCAGCAGCTTTGAGGTGGGGATCGTCATGAACACTGAAGCTTTCTTT
v_gene: TRBV28; d_gene: NA; abundance: few; j_gene: TRBJ2-5; CDR3aa: CASSFGLGQETQYF; CDR3nt: TGTGCCAGCAGTTTTGGTCTGGGACAAGAGACCCAGTACTTC
v_gene: TRBV19; d_gene: NA; abundance: NA; j_gene: TRBJ2-3; CDR3aa: CASREGRSTDTQYF; CDR3nt: TGTGCCAGTAGAGAAGGACGGAGCACAGATACGCAGTATTTT
v_gene: TRBV2; d_gene: TRBD1; abundance: once; j_gene: TRBJ1-3; CDR3aa: CASSRTGFGNTIYF; CDR3nt: TGTGCCAGCAGTCGGACAGGGTTTGGAAACACCATATATTTT
v_gene: TRBV12-3/TRBV12-4; d_gene: NA; abundance: NA; j_gene: TRBJ1-3; CDR3aa: CTSSLGTGTLSGNTIYF; CDR3nt: TGTACCAGCAGTTTAGGAACCGGGACACTATCTGGAAACACCATATATTTT
v_gene: TRBV9; d_gene: NA; abundance: NA; j_gene: TRBJ1-2; CDR3aa: CASSEQVIGGYTF; CDR3nt: TGTGCCAGCAGCGAACAGGTTATAGGGGGCTACACCTTC
v_gene: TRBV11-2; d_gene: TRBD1; abundance: many; j_gene: TRBJ1-1; CDR3aa: CASSSNTGTVRAFF; CDR3nt: TGTGCCAGCAGCTCCAATACCGGGACAGTACGAGCTTTCTTT
v_gene: TRBV25-1; d_gene: NA; abundance: few; j_gene: TRBJ2-5; CDR3aa: CASSESRPGWAQYF; CDR3nt: TGTGCCAGCAGTGAGTCCCGGCCAGGGTGGGCCCAGTACTTC
v_gene: TRBV14; d_gene: TRBD1; abundance: many; j_gene: TRBJ2-7; CDR3aa: CASSQTGGYEQYF; CDR3nt: TGTGCCAGCAGCCAGACAGGGGGCTACGAGCAGTACTTC
v_gene: TRBV28; d_gene: NA; abundance: many; j_gene: TRBJ2-3; CDR3aa: CASSKAKRTDTQYF; CDR3nt: TGTGCCAGCAGTAAAGCTAAGCGCACAGATACGCAGTATTTT
v_gene: TRBV28; d_gene: NA; abundance: NA; j_gene: TRBJ2-7; CDR3aa: CASSNQGQGSYEQYF; CDR3nt: TGTGCCAGCAGCAACCAGGGCCAGGGTTCCTACGAGCAGTACTTC
v_gene: TRBV30; d_gene: NA; abundance: many; j_gene: TRBJ1-1; CDR3aa: CAWRPMNTEAFF; CDR3nt: TGTGCCTGGAGACCTATGAACACTGAAGCTTTCTTT
v_gene: TRBV20-1; d_gene: TRBD2; abundance: few; j_gene: TRBJ2-7; CDR3aa: CSARVLAGDSYEQYF; CDR3nt: TGCAGTGCTAGAGTACTAGCGGGGGACTCCTACGAGCAGTACTTC
v_gene: TRBV7-2; d_gene: TRBD2; abundance: NA; j_gene: TRBJ2-5; CDR3aa: CASSPGLAALATGTQYF; CDR3nt: TGTGCCAGCAGCCCCGGACTAGCGGCTCTCGCTACGGGGACCCAGTACTTC
v_gene: TRBV19; d_gene: TRBD1; abundance: NA; j_gene: TRBJ2-7; CDR3aa: CASSNPGQGLYEQYF; CDR3nt: TGTGCCAGTAGTAACCCGGGACAGGGGCTCTACGAGCAGTACTTC
v_gene: TRBV28; d_gene: TRBD1; abundance: many; j_gene: TRBJ2-1; CDR3aa: CASRSDRGSYNEQFF; CDR3nt: TGTGCCAGCAGGTCCGACAGGGGCTCCTACAATGAGCAGTTCTTC
v_gene: TRBV4-1; d_gene: TRBD1; abundance: NA; j_gene: TRBJ1-6; CDR3aa: CASSQDDTTGNALHF; CDR3nt: TGCGCCAGCAGCCAGGACGATACGACAGGGAATGCCCTCCACTTT
v_gene: TRBV29-1; d_gene: NA; abundance: few; j_gene: TRBJ1-3; CDR3aa: CSVVPGSGNTIYF; CDR3nt: TGCAGCGTTGTCCCGGGCAGCGGAAACACCATATATTTT
v_gene: TRBV9; d_gene: NA; abundance: NA; j_gene: TRBJ1-4; CDR3aa: CASSVGERGLNEKLFF; CDR3nt: TGTGCCAGCAGCGTAGGGGAAAGGGGACTTAATGAAAAACTGTTTTTT
v_gene: TRBV12-3/TRBV12-4; d_gene: NA; abundance: NA; j_gene: TRBJ2-1; CDR3aa: CASSLAPSAHSYNEQFF; CDR3nt: TGTGCCAGCAGTTTAGCGCCTAGCGCCCACTCCTACAATGAGCAGTTCTTC
v_gene: TRBV7-8; d_gene: NA; abundance: few; j_gene: TRBJ1-2; CDR3aa: CASSSRPDSGYTF; CDR3nt: TGTGCCAGCAGCTCCCGCCCCGATTCAGGCTACACCTTC
v_gene: TRBV20-1; d_gene: NA; abundance: many; j_gene: TRBJ2-5; CDR3aa: CSATGTLGETQYF; CDR3nt: TGCAGTGCCACCGGGACTCTGGGCGAGACCCAGTACTTC
v_gene: TRBV5-1; d_gene: NA; abundance: few; j_gene: TRBJ2-1; CDR3aa: CASSLEGEPANEQFF; CDR3nt: TGCGCCAGCAGCTTGGAGGGGGAGCCCGCCAATGAGCAGTTCTTC